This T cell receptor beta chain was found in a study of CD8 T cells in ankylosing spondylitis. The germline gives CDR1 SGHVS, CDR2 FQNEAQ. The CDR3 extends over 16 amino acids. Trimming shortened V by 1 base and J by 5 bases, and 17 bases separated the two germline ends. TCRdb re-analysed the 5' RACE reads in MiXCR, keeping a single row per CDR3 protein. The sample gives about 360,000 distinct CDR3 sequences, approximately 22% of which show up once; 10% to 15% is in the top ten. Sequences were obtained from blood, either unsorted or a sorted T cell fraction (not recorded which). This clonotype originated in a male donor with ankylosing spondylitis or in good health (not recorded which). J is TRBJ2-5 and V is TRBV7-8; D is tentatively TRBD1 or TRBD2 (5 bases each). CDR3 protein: CASSLGRTQWGETQYF. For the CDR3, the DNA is TGTGCCAGCAGCTTAGGGAGGACCCAATGGGGCGAGACCCAGTACTTC.